The 16 T cell receptor beta chains below were found in one sample sequenced in a study of cytomegalovirus exposure and HLA in healthy donors. The PCR used 60 Vbeta and 13 Jbeta primers. Clones were read by immunoSEQ multiplex PCR, and TCRdb kept only the in-frame ones, dropping some. The data show some 150,000 clones, just under 80% seen once. Sequences were obtained from PBMCs. The receptors derive from a man aged 25-40 years in good health and CMV-seronegative.

The chain employs TRBV28 and TRBJ1-1; TRBD1 is a possible D gene (5 bases). Germline V lookup: CDR1 MDHEN, CDR2 SYDVKM. Trimming took off 7 bases at V and 3 bases at J, with 15 bases between the two ends. The CDR3 covers 14 residues. In DNA, the CDR3 is TGTGCCAGCACCCCGGGGGGTCTGGACACTGAAGCTTTCTTT. Translated: CASTPGGLDTEAFF.

This clone was observed a single time. CDR3 DNA sequence: TGTGCCAGCAGCAACGACAGGCACTATGGCTACACCTTC. Translating it yields CASSNDRHYGYTF. This sequence joins TRBV7-9 and TRBJ1-2; TRBD1 might be the D (6 bases). The CDR3 runs 13 residues. CDR1 SEHNR and CDR2 FQNEAQ come from the germline V gene (reference sequence). V lost 5 bases, J lost 3 bases, and 10 bases lay in between.

This rearrangement joins TRBV21-1 to TRBJ1-4; TRBD1, the table's D call, lacks a check against the DNA. TRBV21-1 is described as a pseudogene. The CDR3 loop spans 13 amino acids. CDR3 nucleotide sequence: TGTGCCAGCAGCCCACAGGGTAGTGAAAAACTGTTTTTT. It translates to CASSPQGSEKLFF.

The chain has TRBV6-5 and TRBJ2-7; D is perhaps TRBD1 (5 bases). Germline V gene data show CDR1 as MNHEY and CDR2 as SVGAGI. This CDR3 region has 13 residues. Trimming took 0 bases from V and 11 from J, leaving 14 bases between them. The CDR3 here is CASSYSPAQGEYF. The CDR3 DNA sequence: TGTGCCAGCAGTTACTCCCCGGCCCAAGGGGAGTACTTC.

The chain links TRBV6-1 to TRBJ2-7; D gene ambiguous. The CDR3 covers 13 residues. The germline V and J ends were trimmed by 4 bases and 5 bases, with 12 bases remaining between them. From germline, CDR1 is MNHNS and CDR2 SASEGT. This chain's CDR3 is CASSGSPIHEQYF. CDR3 sequence (DNA): TGTGCCAGCAGTGGGTCGCCTATCCACGAGCAGTACTTC.

This chain links TRBV27 with TRBJ2-7; the D gene is possibly TRBD2 (5 bases). With 6 bases removed from V and 4 bases from J, the gap between germline ends came to 19 bases. CDR1 is MNHEY, CDR2 SMNVEV, per germline (reference sequence). The CDR3 extends over 15 amino acids. DNA of the CDR3: TGTGCCAGCAGGGCGAATACACGGACTTGGTACGAGCAGTACTTC. This codes for CASRANTRTWYEQYF.

The chain joins TRBV2 to TRBJ2-7; 8 positions agree with TRBD2. This CDR3 region has 14 residues. Germline V gives CDR1 SNHLY, CDR2 FYNNEI. Trimming cost V 5 bases and J 2 bases; bases outside gene matches: 5. The DNA for the CDR3 is TGTGCCAGCAGTCAAAGCGGGGGTCCCTACGAGCAGTACTTC. Translated, it gives CASSQSGGPYEQYF.

This clone was detected a few times. The chain links TRBV15 to TRBJ2-7, with a weak D call TRBD1 (5 bases). The V end was cut by 0 bases, the J end by 2 bases, with 8 bases between. Germline V lookup: CDR1 LNHNV, CDR2 YYDKDF (reference sequence). CDR3 length equals 14 residues. CDR3 in DNA: TGTGCCACCAGCAGAGATCAGGGCGCCTACGAGCAGTACTTC. Translation: CATSRDQGAYEQYF.

The chain employs TRBV6-5 and TRBJ1-2; the D is unclear. Germline CDR1 MNHEY, CDR2 SVGAGI. Trimming pared 0 bases from V and 8 bases from J, leaving 7 bases between. This CDR3 spans 12 amino acids. CDR3 DNA: TGTGCCAGCAGTTACTCGAGAGGGGGCTACACCTTC. It specifies CASSYSRGGYTF.

The chain recombines TRBV11-3 with TRBJ2-1; D is ambiguous. V lost 2 bases to trimming and J lost 5 bases, with 7 bases between them. This CDR3 region has 13 residues. Per the germline V gene, CDR1 is SGHNT and CDR2 is YENEEA. CDR3 bases: TGTGCCAGCAGCTTATTTACTAACAATGAGCAGTTCTTC. Protein sequence: CASSLFTNNEQFF.

The chain couples TRBV28 to TRBJ2-2, with 11 bases that match TRBD2. The CDR3 totals 17 residues. The germline V gene has CDR1 MDHEN and CDR2 SYDVKM. V lost 3 bases, J lost 4 bases, and 7 bases stayed unmatched. As DNA, the CDR3 is TGTGCCAGCAGTTTGACTAGCGGGACCCTTGCCACCGGGGAGCTGTTTTTT. Amino acid sequence: CASSLTSGTLATGELFF. Drawing the rest from reference TRBV28 and TRBJ2-2, the complete variable domain is DVKVTQSSRYLVKRTGEKVFLECVQDMDHENMFWYRQDPGLGLRLIYFSYDVKMKEKGDIPEGYSVSREKKERFSLILESASTNQTSMYLCASSLTSGTLATGELFFGEGSRLTVL.

For the CDR3, the DNA is TGTGCCAGCAGTGAAGCGCGTTCAGGGGTGGGTGAGCAGTTCTTC. Its protein product is CASSEARSGVGEQFF. The chain employs TRBV2 and TRBJ2-1, with D perhaps matching TRBD1 (6 bases). Germline lookup yields CDR1 SNHLY and CDR2 FYNNEI. V was trimmed by 0 bases and J by 9 bases, leaving 15 bases between them. The CDR3 totals 15 residues.

The rearrangement uses TRBV14 and TRBJ2-7, with a tentative D call TRBD2 (5 bases). From germline, CDR1 is SGHDN and CDR2 FVKESK. CDR3 size: 18 residues. Trimming removed 2 bases at V and 2 bases at J, with 22 bases between. The CDR3 reads CASSQSFSEGGLTYEQYF. DNA for the CDR3: TGTGCCAGCAGCCAAAGCTTTTCCGAGGGCGGTCTTACCTACGAGCAGTACTTC. Full variable domain (rest looked up from reference TRBV14 and TRBJ2-7): EAGVTQFPSHSVIEKGQTVTLRCDPISGHDNLYWYRRVMGKEIKFLLHFVKESKQDESGMPNNRFLAERTGGTYSTLKVQPAELEDSGVYFCASSQSFSEGGLTYEQYFGPGTRLTVT.

This clone was seen only once. The chain recombines TRBV4-2 with TRBJ1-1; no reliable D call. CDR1 is LGHNA, CDR2 YNFKEQ, per germline. The CDR3 extends over 13 amino acids. Trimming took 0 bases from V and 7 from J, leaving 9 bases between them. Written as DNA, the CDR3 is TGTGCCAGCAGCCAAGAGGGCGTCCTTGAAGCTTTCTTT. Protein: CASSQEGVLEAFF.

The V and J genes are TRBV2 and TRBJ1-5, with a possible D match to TRBD1 (5 bases). The CDR3 runs 13 residues. V dropped 5 bases and J dropped 5 bases, with 10 bases sitting between them. The germline V gene has CDR1 SNHLY and CDR2 FYNNEI. CDR3 sequence: CASSPGSYQPQHF. In DNA, the CDR3 is TGTGCCAGCAGTCCAGGGTCTTATCAGCCCCAGCATTTT.

The CDR3 spells CASSLYWGDVYGYTF. DNA for the CDR3: TGTGCCAGCAGTTTATACTGGGGCGACGTCTATGGCTACACCTTC. The chain recombines TRBV27 with TRBJ1-2, with a possible D match to TRBD1 (5 bases). The CDR3 runs to 15 residues. Germline CDR1 reads MNHEY; CDR2 reads SMNVEV (reference sequence). V lost 1 base and J 4 bases, leaving 13 bases between the germline ends.